These 7 T cell receptor beta chains share one sample of origin, sequenced in a study of post-analysis software for immune sequencing data. Study-level findings and limits: Controls had lower frequencies than patients of a handful of TRBV segments, which included TRBV5-6, TRBV5-1 and TRBV20-1.

No cognate antigen is known for these TCRs. Each TCR beta cDNA library carried unique molecular identifiers. TCRdb reanalysed the PCR reads using MiXCR and keeps one entry per CDR3 protein. The table includes over 700,000 distinct CDR3 sequences, approximately 30% detected once. The sequenced sample consisted of blood. The receptors shown here come from a girl under 18 with multiple sclerosis.

This clonotype was detected only a few times. In DNA, the CDR3 is TGTGCCAGCAGTGAACCCACCCGGACAGGGGGCAAATACGAGCAGTACTTC. Translated: CASSEPTRTGGKYEQYF. The V gene is TRBV25-1, the J gene TRBJ2-7; 11 positions agree with TRBD1. V lost 2 bases to trimming and J lost 4 bases; unmatched junction nucleotides: 10. Germline CDR1 MGHDK, CDR2 SYGVNS. The CDR3 runs to 17 residues.

This clonotype was counted only a few times. The V call is TRBV20-1, the J call TRBJ1-2, with 9 nucleotides matching TRBD1. Germline CDR1 DFQATT, CDR2 SNEGSKA (reference sequence). The CDR3 runs 14 residues. V lost 6 bases, J lost 2 bases, and 7 bases stayed unmatched. CDR3 residues: CSAFIGTGNYGYTF. For the CDR3, the DNA is TGCAGTGCCTTTATCGGGACAGGGAACTATGGCTACACCTTC.

This chain joins TRBV9 and TRBJ2-3, with D uncertain. Looked up from germline, CDR1 is SGDLS and CDR2 is YYNGEE. The CDR3 totals 14 residues. V was cut by 2 bases and J by 0 bases, with 7 bases left in between. CDR3 DNA sequence: TGTGCCAGCAGCGTGACGTACAGCACAGATACGCAGTATTTT. Amino acids: CASSVTYSTDTQYF.

The chain links TRBV3-1 to TRBJ2-7, with 11 bases aligning to TRBD1. CDR3 length: 14 residues. V shed 4 bases, J shed 6 bases, and the junction held 5 bases outside the gene matches. Germline V gene lookup returns CDR1 LGHDT and CDR2 YNNKEL (reference sequence). As DNA, the CDR3 is TGTGCCAGCAGCCGAATCGGGACAGGGGGCGAGCAGTACTTC. Protein sequence: CASSRIGTGGEQYF.

V is TRBV4-1 and J is TRBJ2-1; the D is unclear. V was pared by 1 base and J by 8 bases, with 9 bases between. The CDR3 is 13 amino acids. Germline CDR1 is MGHRA and CDR2 is YSYEKL. The CDR3 here is CASSQGRHDEQFF. For the CDR3, the DNA is TGCGCCAGCAGCCAAGGGCGACACGATGAGCAGTTCTTC.

This clonotype has a handful of counts. This chain's CDR3 is CASSLRGDRGTYEQYF. The CDR3 DNA follows: TGTGCCAGCAGCTTAAGAGGGGACAGGGGCACCTACGAGCAGTACTTC. This chain connects TRBV7-6 to TRBJ2-7; TRBD1 agrees at 10 bases. V shed 2 bases, J shed 2 bases, and the junction held 6 bases outside the gene matches. The CDR3 is made up of 16 amino acids. Germline assignment: CDR1 SGHVS and CDR2 FNYEAQ.

This chain connects TRBV5-5 to TRBJ2-5; 15 bases align to TRBD2. The better agreement between TRBJ2-7 and the DNA end casts doubt on the J call. The CDR3 sequence is 18 residues long. Germline V gene sequence: CDR1 SGHKS, CDR2 YYEKEE (reference sequence). DNA for the CDR3: TGTGCCAGCAGCTTGGGTCCGGGACTAGCGGGAGGTACGGTCGAGCAGTACTTC. This sequence encodes CASSLGPGLAGGTVEQYF.